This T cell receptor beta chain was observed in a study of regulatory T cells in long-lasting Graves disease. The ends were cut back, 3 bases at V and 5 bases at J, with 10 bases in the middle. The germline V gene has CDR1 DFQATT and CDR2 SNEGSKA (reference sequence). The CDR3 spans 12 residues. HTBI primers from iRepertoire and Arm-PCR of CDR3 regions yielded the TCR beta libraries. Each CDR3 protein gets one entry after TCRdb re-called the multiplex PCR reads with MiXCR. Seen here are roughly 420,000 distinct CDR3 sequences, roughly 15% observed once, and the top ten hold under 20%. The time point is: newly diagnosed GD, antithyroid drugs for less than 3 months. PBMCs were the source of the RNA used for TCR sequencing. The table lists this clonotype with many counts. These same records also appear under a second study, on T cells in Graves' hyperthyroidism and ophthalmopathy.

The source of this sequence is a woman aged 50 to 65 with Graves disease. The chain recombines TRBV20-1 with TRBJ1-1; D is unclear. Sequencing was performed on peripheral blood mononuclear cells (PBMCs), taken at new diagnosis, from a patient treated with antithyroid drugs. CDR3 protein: CSARTAGTEAFF. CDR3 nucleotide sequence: TGCAGTGCTAGGACTGCCGGGACTGAAGCTTTCTTT.